The T cell receptor (beta chain) under discussion was sequenced for a study of blood T cell repertoires in COVID-19 (dated by TCRdb to 2019 to 2021). General notes on the study: Collaborator samples came from the United States, Italy and Spain and covered acute and convalescent phases of COVID-19. The prospective study material was composed of cDNA or gDNA derived from T cells, B-cell-depleted T cells, or PBMCs. The repertoires were released in a freely available public database intended as a resource for research on the immune response to SARS-CoV-2. The samples were drawn from two sources: the first 160 participants of the ongoing ImmuneRACE study, and 1,200 or so subjects contributed by 6 global collaborators. Sample metadata almost always included a de-identified subject ID, COVID-19 status, age in years and sex. Where available, HLA class I and class II types were taken from metadata supplied by the sample provider and were not determined by assay-based typing. The dataset comprised deeply sampled blood TCRbeta repertoires from subjects exposed to, actively infected with, or recovered from COVID-19. Study-wide conclusions, independent of this receptor: How much clinical and demographic metadata was included differed by source and by participant, and the metadata was provided uncurated.

Participants in the prospective study were aged 18 to 89 years, lived in 24 United States geographic areas, and enrolled through a virtual design. In the prospective study, cohorts were assigned on the basis of participant-reported clinical history obtained from a screening survey and a study questionnaire. Exposed participants had been in contact, within 2 weeks of entering the study, with a person who had a PCR-confirmed or clinician-diagnosed case of COVID-19. In the prospective study, whole blood, serum and a nasopharyngeal or oropharyngeal swab were collected from each participant by mobile phlebotomists. Additional blood draws and questionnaires over a 2-month period could optionally be provided by prospective study participants. Before DNA extraction, prospective study blood samples were shipped either frozen or at room temperature. Including the terminal cysteine and phenylalanine, the CDR3 comprises 15 residues. Solely the CDR3 DNA is kept, with 45 bases framed from the first base. CDR1 SGHRS and CDR2 YFSETQ are derived from the germline V gene. Compared with germline, V lacks 4 bases and J lacks 5 bases; bases without a gene match: 9.

TCRbeta CDR3 regions were amplified from genomic DNA by means of the immunoSEQ Assay, a bias-controlled multiplex PCR. The authors processed their data as follows. The number of nucleated cells in each sample was estimated by amplification of reference gene primers within the assay. To quantify the absolute abundance of each unique TCRbeta CDR3 rearrangement, sequence reads were collapsed and filtered. For each sample, productive Simpson clonality was calculated by taking the square root of Simpson's diversity index across productive rearrangements. TCRdb holds this immuneACCESS table with in-frame rearrangements only. Some clones are missing; in checked studies, unresolved V genes explain under half, and the rest has no known cause. V, J and clone size are those of that table, while D and trimming were read from the DNA. The sample table shows about 210,000 clones, and about 83% are seen once. The ten biggest clones cover 3% to 3.5% of the sample.

Comment on this clone: Its antigen is not yet known. No qualities accompany the bases; no much larger clone lies one base away.

Recombination connected TRBV5-1 to TRBJ2-3; 8 middle bases align to TRBD1. The receptor was derived from a woman in her twenties or thirties who had been exposed to COVID-19. Sequenced sample: PBMCs or T cells enriched from blood (not recorded which). This receptor carries the CDR3 CASSTDRGDRDTQYF. The nucleotides are TGCGCCAGCAGCACCGACAGGGGTGATCGAGATACGCAGTATTTT.